This entry lists 22 T cell receptor beta chains sequenced from one sample in a study of cytomegalovirus exposure and HLA in healthy donors. The primer mix had 60 Vbeta and 13 Jbeta primers. Generated by immunoSEQ multiplex PCR, the TCRdb table keeps only in-frame clones and is missing some. The sample has approximately 150,000 clones, approximately 81% seen once. Sequenced: PBMCs. The source of these receptors is a boy aged 2 to 10 in good health and CMV-seronegative.

Here the CDR3 reads CASNEQGLYGYTF. DNA of the CDR3: TGTGCCAGTAACGAACAGGGTCTCTATGGCTACACCTTC. The chain is built from TRBV19 and TRBJ1-2, with D perhaps TRBD1 (6 bases). The CDR3 has 13 residues. Germline loops: CDR1 LNHDA, CDR2 SQIVND (reference sequence). Trimming removed 7 bases from V and 4 bases from J, with 13 bases in between.

The chain uses TRBV7-2 and TRBJ2-6; D ambiguous. In germline, CDR1 is SGHTA, CDR2 FQGNSA. The CDR3 consists of 11 residues. V was clipped by 7 bases and J by 10 bases, with 8 bases between them. CDR3 region: CASTQQNVLTF. The CDR3 nucleotides are TGTGCCAGCACGCAACAGAACGTCCTGACTTTC.

This clone was observed once. This chain links TRBV4-1 with TRBJ1-4, with D maybe TRBD1 (6 bases). Between the trimmed V and J ends, which lost 2 bases and 4 bases, there was a span of 11 bases. CDR3 size: 15 residues. Germline-derived CDR1 and CDR2 are MGHRA and YSYEKL. CDR3 loop: CASSQKKGVNEKLFF. CDR3 nucleotides: TGCGCCAGCAGCCAAAAAAAGGGGGTTAATGAAAAACTGTTTTTT.

CDR3 in amino acids: CASSLKIRDTQYF. The CDR3, as DNA: TGTGCCAGCAGCTTAAAGATACGGGATACGCAGTATTTT. The V and J genes are TRBV7-9 and TRBJ2-3, with D unclear. This CDR3 comprises 13 residues. The V end was cut by 2 bases, the J end by 6 bases, with 9 bases between. CDR1 and CDR2 (germline): SEHNR, FQNEAQ (reference sequence).

The chain recombines TRBV6-4 with TRBJ2-1; tentative D call: TRBD2 (5 bases). V lost 0 bases and J lost 6, with 9 bases in between. CDR3 size: 14 residues. Germline-derived CDR1 and CDR2 are MRHNA and SNTAGT. The CDR3 bases are TGTGCCAGCAGTGACTCGAACGGGATCAATGAGCAGTTCTTC. It encodes CASSDSNGINEQFF.

The CDR3 loop is CAWGGMSEAFF. CDR3 in DNA: TGTGCCTGGGGGGGGATGTCTGAAGCTTTCTTT. The chain is built from TRBV30 and TRBJ1-1, with D maybe TRBD1 (5 bases). Germline loops: CDR1 GTSNPN, CDR2 SVGIG (reference sequence). V was trimmed by 5 bases and J by 6 bases, leaving 10 bases between them. The CDR3 has 11 residues.

The chain recombines TRBV4-1 with TRBJ2-1, with 8 bases identical to TRBD2. The junction had 9 bases not matched to a gene; V was cut back by 6 bases and J by 5 bases. The CDR3 has 15 amino acids. Germline CDR1 and CDR2: MGHRA and YSYEKL. The CDR3 protein is CASRRRTSSDNEQFF. The CDR3 coding sequence is TGCGCCAGCAGACGCCGGACTAGCAGCGACAATGAGCAGTTCTTC.

The rearrangement uses TRBV25-1 and TRBJ1-2, with D possibly matching TRBD1 (5 bases). The V end was cut by 5 bases, the J end by 7 bases, with 8 bases between. The CDR3 covers 11 residues. Per the germline V gene, CDR1 is MGHDK and CDR2 is SYGVNS. The DNA of the CDR3 is TGTGCCAGCAGTCCGGGACTTGGCTACACCTTC. Residues: CASSPGLGYTF.

The V gene is TRBV6-4, the J gene TRBJ2-5, with TRBD2 matching over 9 bases. Looked up from germline, CDR1 is MRHNA and CDR2 is SNTAGT. V was clipped by 4 bases and J by 2 bases; unmatched bases: 5. There are 15 residues in the CDR3. CDR3 region: CASSATSGSQETQYF. CDR3 bases: TGTGCCAGCAGTGCCACTAGCGGGTCGCAAGAGACCCAGTACTTC.

The CDR3 protein is CASSHSWDKNTEAFF. CDR3 in DNA: TGTGCCAGCAGCCACAGCTGGGACAAAAACACTGAAGCTTTCTTT. The chain joins TRBV4-2 to TRBJ1-1, with D possibly being TRBD1 (6 bases). The V end was cut by 3 bases, the J end by 2 bases, with 13 bases between. The CDR3 covers 15 residues. Germline V gene data show CDR1 as LGHNA and CDR2 as YNFKEQ.

This clone was picked up one time. The chain recombines TRBV27 with TRBJ2-2; 7 nucleotides match TRBD1. CDR3 length equals 15 residues. V shed 1 base, J shed 4 bases, and the junction held 3 bases outside the gene matches. The germline gives CDR1 MNHEY, CDR2 SMNVEV (reference sequence). In DNA, the CDR3 is TGTGCCAGCAGTTTATACAGGGGCGTCACCGGGGAGCTGTTTTTT. It specifies CASSLYRGVTGELFF.

The chain recombines TRBV29-1 with TRBJ2-7; D unclear. V was trimmed by 6 bases and J by 0 bases, leaving 15 bases between them. CDR1 and CDR2 (germline): SQVTM, ANQGSEA. The CDR3 length is 14 residues. CDR3 loop: CSVKVAASSYEQYF. CDR3 sequence (DNA): TGCAGCGTGAAGGTAGCCGCTAGCTCCTACGAGCAGTACTTC.

This clone was seen a handful of times. The chain uses TRBV2 and TRBJ2-7; D might be TRBD1 (6 bases). Trimming shortened V by 8 bases and J by 13 bases, and 21 bases separated the two germline ends. CDR3 length equals 12 residues. The germline CDR1 and CDR2 sequences are SNHLY and FYNNEI. The CDR3 protein is CASDRGQGPIYF. CDR3 coding DNA: TGTGCCAGCGACCGGGGACAAGGTCCCATTTACTTC.

This chain uses TRBV6-6 with TRBJ2-7, with TRBD2 identical over 15 bases. Germline V gene lookup returns CDR1 MNHNY and CDR2 SVGAGI (reference sequence). CDR3 length: 14 residues. V was clipped by 4 bases and J by 6 bases; unmatched bases: 1. Here the CDR3 reads CASSWTSGGAEQYF. The CDR3, as DNA: TGTGCCAGCAGTTGGACTAGCGGGGGGGCCGAGCAGTACTTC.

This chain links TRBV19 with TRBJ1-1, with 9 bases lining up with TRBD1. The junction had 9 bases not matched to a gene; V was cut back by 6 bases and J by 4 bases. There are 15 residues in the CDR3. Germline CDR1 reads LNHDA; CDR2 reads SQIVND (reference sequence). CDR3 in DNA: TGTGCCAGTAGGGACAGGGGCAGTTTGAGCACTGAAGCTTTCTTT. Translation: CASRDRGSLSTEAFF.

This clone was detected only once. The chain uses TRBV18 and TRBJ1-1, with D tentatively TRBD1 (5 bases). The V end lost 2 bases, the J end lost 0 bases, and 7 bases lay between the germline ends. The CDR3 is made up of 14 amino acids. CDR1 and CDR2 from the germline V gene are KGHSH and LQKENI. Here the CDR3 reads CASSPRGLNTEAFF. CDR3 sequence (DNA): TGTGCCAGCTCACCAAGGGGTCTGAACACTGAAGCTTTCTTT.

The chain joins TRBV19 to TRBJ2-7; possible D gene TRBD1, 6 bases. V lost 5 bases, J lost 0 bases, and 20 bases lay in between. This CDR3 is built from 17 residues. Germline V gene data show CDR1 as LNHDA and CDR2 as SQIVND (reference sequence). Here the CDR3 reads CASSALTGTRSSYEQYF. The CDR3 DNA sequence: TGTGCCAGTAGTGCCCTAACCGGGACAAGAAGCTCCTACGAGCAGTACTTC.

The chain joins TRBV6-5 to TRBJ2-1; 10 nucleotides match TRBD2. Trimming took 3 bases from V and 9 from J; bases not matched to a gene: 11. The V gene's germline CDR1 is MNHEY and CDR2 SVGAGI. The length of the CDR3 is 16 residues. The CDR3 coding sequence is TGTGCCAGCAGTTATAGTAAGGGGACTAGCGACGGTGAGCAGTTCTTC. This codes for CASSYSKGTSDGEQFF.

The chain couples TRBV19 to TRBJ2-2, with D maybe TRBD2 (5 bases). Trimming pared 7 bases from V and 0 bases from J, leaving 12 bases between. The CDR3 has 15 residues. The germline gives CDR1 LNHDA, CDR2 SQIVND (reference sequence). The DNA of the CDR3 is TGTGCCAGTAACCTGGGGAGCGCGAACACCGGGGAGCTGTTTTTT. Translation gives CASNLGSANTGELFF.

The J gene is TRBJ1-1, the V gene TRBV6-1, with D possibly matching TRBD1 (5 bases). Germline V gene lookup returns CDR1 MNHNS and CDR2 SASEGT. This CDR3 contains 14 residues. V lost 3 bases to trimming and J lost 5 bases, with 13 bases between them. The CDR3 DNA reads as TGTGCCAGCAGTGAGGACCAGGGTTTTACTGAAGCTTTCTTT. It is translated as CASSEDQGFTEAFF.

The chain has TRBV6-1 and TRBJ1-5, with D perhaps matching TRBD1 (6 bases). Trimming pared 2 bases from V and 4 bases from J, leaving 15 bases between. This CDR3 has 16 amino acids. The germline CDR1 and CDR2 sequences are MNHNS and SASEGT. The CDR3 here is CASSELPGQKNQPQHF. The CDR3 bases are TGTGCCAGCAGTGAACTACCAGGACAGAAAAATCAGCCCCAGCATTTT.

This chain links TRBV28 with TRBJ2-7; tentative D call: TRBD1 (6 bases). This CDR3 is built from 14 residues. Germline CDR1 MDHEN, CDR2 SYDVKM. With 4 bases removed from V and 4 bases from J, the gap between germline ends came to 14 bases. Here the CDR3 DNA reads TGTGCCAGCAGTTCCGGGACACTCGGGTACGAGCAGTACTTC. Amino acids: CASSSGTLGYEQYF.